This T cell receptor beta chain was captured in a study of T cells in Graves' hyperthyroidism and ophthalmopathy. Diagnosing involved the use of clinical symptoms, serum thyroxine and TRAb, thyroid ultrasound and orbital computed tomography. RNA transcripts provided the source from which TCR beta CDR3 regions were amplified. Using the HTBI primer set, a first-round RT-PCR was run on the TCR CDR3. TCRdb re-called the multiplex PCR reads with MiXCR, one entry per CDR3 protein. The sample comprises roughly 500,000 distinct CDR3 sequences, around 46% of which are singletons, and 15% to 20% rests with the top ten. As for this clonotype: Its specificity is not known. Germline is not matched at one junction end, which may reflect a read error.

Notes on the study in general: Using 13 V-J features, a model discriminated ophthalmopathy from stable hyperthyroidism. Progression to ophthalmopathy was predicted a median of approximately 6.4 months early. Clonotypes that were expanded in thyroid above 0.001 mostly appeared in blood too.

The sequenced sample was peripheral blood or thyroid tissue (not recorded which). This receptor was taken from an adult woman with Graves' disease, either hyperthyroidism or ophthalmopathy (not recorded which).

The CDR3 bases are TGTGCCAGCAGCCGAGGGGGCGACTTC. The encoded protein is CASSRGGDF. V and J are TRBV7-2 and TRBJ2-7, with 7 bases fitting TRBD1. Germline values: CDR1 SGHTA, CDR2 FQGNSA. The CDR3 has 9 residues.